These 5 T cell receptor beta chains share one sample of origin, sequenced in a study of beta chain features in type 1 diabetes (dated by TCRdb to the late 2010s). Summary of the overall study and its limitations: A moderate but significant shortening of TCRB CDR3 length was observed in type 1 diabetes patients in all four CD4+ subsets.

Receptor amplification or capture employed the immunoSEQ multiplex PCR assay. All of the isolated RNA was reverse transcribed with the High Capacity cDNA Reverse Transcription Kit, so expressed TCRB transcripts were sequenced. The immuneACCESS repertoire file appears here via TCRdb, limited to in-frame rearrangements. These files lack a portion of the clones; in checked studies, under half of the deficit traces to unresolved V genes, and the cause of the others is not known. This sample holds roughly 300,000 clones; approximately 10% were observed only once. The ten largest make up 0.9% to 1.1% of the sample. Their antigens remain unidentified. The sequencing input was central memory CD4+ T cells from blood. Source of these receptors: a young man with type 1 diabetes.

To note about this clone: The sample holds other DNA sequences that translate to the same CDR3. The chain employs TRBV27 and TRBJ1-2, with 8 bases identical to TRBD1. The germline V gene encodes CDR1 MNHEY and CDR2 SMNVEV (reference sequence). This CDR3 is 12 amino acids long. V shed 4 bases, J shed 7 bases, and the junction held 2 bases outside the gene matches. In DNA form, the CDR3 reads TGTGCCAGCAGTTCCACAGGGGGTGGCTACACCTTC. Translated, it gives CASSSTGGGYTF.

This clone was seen ten or more times. This chain uses TRBV25-1 with TRBJ2-7; D is uncertain. V was shortened by 1 base and J by 0 bases, with 4 bases between the two germline ends. Germline V CDR1 and CDR2: MGHDK, SYGVNS. This CDR3 is built from 13 residues. Here the CDR3 reads CASSESPSYEQYF. In nucleotides, the CDR3 is TGTGCCAGCAGTGAATCTCCCTCCTACGAGCAGTACTTC.

This clone has more than one count but fewer than ten. Other DNA sequences in the same sample also yield this CDR3. The V and J genes are TRBV6-5 and TRBJ2-3; possibly TRBD1 for D (6 bases). This CDR3 is 13 amino acids long. Per the germline V gene, CDR1 is MNHEY and CDR2 is SVGAGI. V dropped 6 bases and J dropped 1 base, with 8 bases sitting between them. The CDR3 spells CASRRQGTDTQYF. The DNA for the CDR3 is TGTGCCAGCAGACGACAGGGCACAGATACGCAGTATTTT.

This clone occurred a few times. The V gene is TRBV6-4, the J gene TRBJ1-1, with 7 bases fitting TRBD1. Germline CDR1 reads MRHNA; CDR2 reads SNTAGT. This CDR3 is built from 17 residues. V was pared by 6 bases and J by 0 bases, with 13 bases of the junction left unmatched. For the CDR3, the DNA is TGTGCCAGCAGCCACGACAGGGAAATGTGGGTGAACACTGAAGCTTTCTTT. Its translation: CASSHDREMWVNTEAFF.

V is TRBV27 and J is TRBJ2-1; possible D gene TRBD2, 6 bases. This CDR3 has 14 residues. V was cut by 6 bases and J by 0 bases, with 9 bases left in between. Germline V CDR1 and CDR2: MNHEY, SMNVEV (reference sequence). This CDR3 reads CASSQTSSYNEQFF. Written as DNA, the CDR3 is TGTGCCAGCAGCCAGACTAGCTCCTACAATGAGCAGTTCTTC.